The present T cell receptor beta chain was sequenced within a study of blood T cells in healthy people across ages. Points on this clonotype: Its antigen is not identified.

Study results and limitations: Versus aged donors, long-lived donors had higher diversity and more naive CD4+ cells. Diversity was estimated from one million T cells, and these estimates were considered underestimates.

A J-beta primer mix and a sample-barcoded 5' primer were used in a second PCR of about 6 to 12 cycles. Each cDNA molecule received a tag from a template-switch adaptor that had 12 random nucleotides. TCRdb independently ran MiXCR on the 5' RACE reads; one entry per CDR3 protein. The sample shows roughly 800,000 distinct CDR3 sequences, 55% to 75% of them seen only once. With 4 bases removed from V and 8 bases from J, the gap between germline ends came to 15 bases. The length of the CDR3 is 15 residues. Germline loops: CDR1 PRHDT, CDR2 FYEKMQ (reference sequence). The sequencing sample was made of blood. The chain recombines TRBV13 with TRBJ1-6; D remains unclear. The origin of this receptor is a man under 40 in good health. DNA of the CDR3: TGTGCCAGCAGCTCCAGCGCGGATCCGTATTCACCCCTCCACTTT. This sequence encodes CASSSSADPYSPLHF.